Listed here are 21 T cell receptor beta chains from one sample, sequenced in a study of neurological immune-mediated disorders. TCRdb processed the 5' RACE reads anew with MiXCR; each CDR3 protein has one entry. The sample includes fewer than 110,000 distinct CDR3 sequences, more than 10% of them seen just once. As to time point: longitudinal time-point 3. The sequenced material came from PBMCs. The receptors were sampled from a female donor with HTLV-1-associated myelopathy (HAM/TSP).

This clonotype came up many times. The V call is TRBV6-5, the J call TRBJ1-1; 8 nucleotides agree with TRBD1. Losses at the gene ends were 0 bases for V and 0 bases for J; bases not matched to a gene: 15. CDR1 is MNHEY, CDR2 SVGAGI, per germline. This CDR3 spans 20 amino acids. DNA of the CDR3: TGTGCCAGCAGTTACTCCTTTCTTCGTTTGACAGGGGACTTGAACACTGAAGCTTTCTTT. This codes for CASSYSFLRLTGDLNTEAFF.

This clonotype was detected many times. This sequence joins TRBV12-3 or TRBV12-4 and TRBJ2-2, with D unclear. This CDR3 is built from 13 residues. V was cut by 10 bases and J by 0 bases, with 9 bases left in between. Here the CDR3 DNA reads TGTGCCATGGTTAAGACGAACACCGGGGAGCTGTTTTTT. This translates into CAMVKTNTGELFF.

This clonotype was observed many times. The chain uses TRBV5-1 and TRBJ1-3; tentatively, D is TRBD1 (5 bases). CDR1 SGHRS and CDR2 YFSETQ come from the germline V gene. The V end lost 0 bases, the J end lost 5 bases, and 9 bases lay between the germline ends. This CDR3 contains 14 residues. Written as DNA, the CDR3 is TGCGCCAGCAGCTTGGAACAGGAACGAAACACCATATATTTT. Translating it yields CASSLEQERNTIYF.

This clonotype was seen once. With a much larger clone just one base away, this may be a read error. The CDR3: CSASIAKPQHF. CDR3 nucleotide sequence: TGCAGTGCTAGTATCGCTAAGCCCCAGCATTTT. This chain connects TRBV20-1 to TRBJ1-5; no firm D call. Trimming cost V 3 bases and J 8 bases, with 8 bases left between them. Germline V lookup: CDR1 DFQATT, CDR2 SNEGSKA (reference sequence). This CDR3 has 11 amino acids.

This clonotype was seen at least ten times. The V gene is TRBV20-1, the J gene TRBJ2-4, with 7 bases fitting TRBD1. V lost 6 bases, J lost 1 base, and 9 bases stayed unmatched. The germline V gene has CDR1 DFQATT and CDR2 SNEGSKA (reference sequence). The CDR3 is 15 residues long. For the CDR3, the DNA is TGCAGTGCCACGACAGGGTTTTACGCCAAAAACATTCAGTACTTC. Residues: CSATTGFYAKNIQYF.

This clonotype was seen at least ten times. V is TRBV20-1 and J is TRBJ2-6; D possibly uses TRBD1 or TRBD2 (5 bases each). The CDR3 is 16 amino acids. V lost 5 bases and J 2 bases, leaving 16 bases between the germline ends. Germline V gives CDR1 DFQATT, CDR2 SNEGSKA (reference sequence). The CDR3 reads CSAGSPGAAGANVLTF. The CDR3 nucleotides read TGCAGTGCTGGTTCACCCGGGGCCGCTGGGGCCAACGTCCTGACTTTC.

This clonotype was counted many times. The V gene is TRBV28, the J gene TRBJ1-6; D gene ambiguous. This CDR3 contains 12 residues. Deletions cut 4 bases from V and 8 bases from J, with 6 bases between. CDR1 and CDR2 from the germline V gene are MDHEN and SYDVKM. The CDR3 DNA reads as TGTGCCAGCAGTTCAGTGGATTCACCCCTCCACTTT. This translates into CASSSVDSPLHF.

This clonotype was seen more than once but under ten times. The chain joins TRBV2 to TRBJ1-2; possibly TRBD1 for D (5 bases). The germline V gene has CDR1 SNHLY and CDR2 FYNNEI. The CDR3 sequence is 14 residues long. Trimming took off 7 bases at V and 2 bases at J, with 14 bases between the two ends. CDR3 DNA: TGTGCCAGCAATTTTAGGGACCAAAACTATGGCTACACCTTC. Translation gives CASNFRDQNYGYTF.

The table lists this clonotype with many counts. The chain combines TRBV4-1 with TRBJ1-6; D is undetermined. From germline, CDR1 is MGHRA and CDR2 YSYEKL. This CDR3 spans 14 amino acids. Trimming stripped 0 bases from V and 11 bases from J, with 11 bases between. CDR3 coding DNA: TGCGCCAGCAGCCAAGAGCAAACCCGGCCACCCCTCCACTTT. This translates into CASSQEQTRPPLHF.

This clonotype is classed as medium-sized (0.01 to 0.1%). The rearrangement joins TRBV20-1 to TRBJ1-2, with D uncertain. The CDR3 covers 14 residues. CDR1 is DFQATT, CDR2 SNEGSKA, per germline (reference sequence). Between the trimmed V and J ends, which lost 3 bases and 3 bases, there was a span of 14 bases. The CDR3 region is CSASSSGMYYGYTF. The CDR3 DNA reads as TGCAGTGCTAGTTCATCGGGGATGTACTATGGCTACACCTTC.

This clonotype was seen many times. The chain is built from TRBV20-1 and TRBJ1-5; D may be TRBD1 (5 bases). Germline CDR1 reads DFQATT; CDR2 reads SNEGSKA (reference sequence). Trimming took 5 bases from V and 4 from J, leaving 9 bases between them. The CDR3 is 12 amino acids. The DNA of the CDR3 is TGCAGTGCTCAGGGAGGGAATCAGCCCCAGCATTTT. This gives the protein CSAQGGNQPQHF.

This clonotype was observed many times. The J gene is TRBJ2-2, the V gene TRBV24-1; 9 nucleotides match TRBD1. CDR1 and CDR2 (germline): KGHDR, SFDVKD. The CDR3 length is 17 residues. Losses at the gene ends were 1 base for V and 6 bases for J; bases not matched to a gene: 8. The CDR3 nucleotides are TGTGCCACCAGTGATTTCCCGGGACAGGGCGTCGCCGGGGAGCTGTTTTTT. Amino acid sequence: CATSDFPGQGVAGELFF.

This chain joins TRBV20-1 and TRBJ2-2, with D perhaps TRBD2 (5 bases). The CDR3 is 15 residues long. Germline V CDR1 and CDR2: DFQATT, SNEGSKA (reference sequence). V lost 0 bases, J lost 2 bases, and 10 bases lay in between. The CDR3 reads CSARDRRVNTGELFF. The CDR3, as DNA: TGCAGTGCTAGAGACCGGCGGGTCAACACCGGGGAGCTGTTTTTT.

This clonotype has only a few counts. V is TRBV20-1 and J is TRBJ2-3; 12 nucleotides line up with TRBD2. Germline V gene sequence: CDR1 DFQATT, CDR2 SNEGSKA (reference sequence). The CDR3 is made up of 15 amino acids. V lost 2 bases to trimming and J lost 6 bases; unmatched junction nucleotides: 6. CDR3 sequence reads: CSARSSGGAGDTQYF. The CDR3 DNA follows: TGCAGTGCTAGATCTAGCGGGGGGGCCGGGGATACGCAGTATTTT.

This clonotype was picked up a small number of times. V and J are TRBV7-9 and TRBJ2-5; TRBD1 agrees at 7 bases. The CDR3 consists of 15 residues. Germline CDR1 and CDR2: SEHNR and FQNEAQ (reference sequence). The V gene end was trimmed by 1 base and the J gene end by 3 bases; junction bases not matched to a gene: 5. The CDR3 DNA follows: TGTGCCAGCAGCTTAGGCTCCGGGACAGAAGAGACCCAGTACTTC. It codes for CASSLGSGTEETQYF. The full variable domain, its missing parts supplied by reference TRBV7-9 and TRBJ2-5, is DTGVSQNPRHKITKRGQNVTFRCDPISEHNRLYWYRQTLGQGPEFLTYFQNEAQLEKSRLLSDRFSAERPKGSFSTLEIQRTEQGDSAMYLCASSLGSGTEETQYFGPGTRLLVL.

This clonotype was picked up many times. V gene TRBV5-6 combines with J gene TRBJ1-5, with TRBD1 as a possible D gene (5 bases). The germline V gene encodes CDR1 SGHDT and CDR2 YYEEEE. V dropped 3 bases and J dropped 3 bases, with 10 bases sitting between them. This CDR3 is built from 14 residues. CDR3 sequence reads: CASSSRGYNQPQHF. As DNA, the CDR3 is TGTGCCAGCAGCTCCCGGGGCTACAATCAGCCCCAGCATTTT.

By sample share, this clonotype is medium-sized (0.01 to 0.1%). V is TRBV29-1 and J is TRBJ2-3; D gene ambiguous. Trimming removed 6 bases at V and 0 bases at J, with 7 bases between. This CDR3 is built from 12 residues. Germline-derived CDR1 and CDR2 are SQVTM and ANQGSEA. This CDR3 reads CSVQPSTDTQYF. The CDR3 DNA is TGCAGCGTGCAACCTAGCACAGATACGCAGTATTTT.

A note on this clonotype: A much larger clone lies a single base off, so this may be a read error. CDR3 residues: CASSLEQGSRRLRGEQYF. The CDR3 DNA reads as TGCGCCAGCAGCTTGGAACAGGGATCCCGGAGGCTGCGGGGGGAGCAGTACTTC. This chain links TRBV5-1 with TRBJ2-7; D is perhaps TRBD2 (7 bases). V was shortened by 0 bases and J by 7 bases, with 26 bases between the two germline ends. The CDR3 extends over 18 amino acids. Germline V lookup: CDR1 SGHRS, CDR2 YFSETQ.

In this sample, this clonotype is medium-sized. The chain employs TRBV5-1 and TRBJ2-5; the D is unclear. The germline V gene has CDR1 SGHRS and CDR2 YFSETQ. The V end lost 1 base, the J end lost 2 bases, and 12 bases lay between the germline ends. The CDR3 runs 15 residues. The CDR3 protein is CASSLWLALQETQYF. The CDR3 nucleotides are TGCGCCAGCAGCTTGTGGCTGGCCCTACAAGAGACCCAGTACTTC.

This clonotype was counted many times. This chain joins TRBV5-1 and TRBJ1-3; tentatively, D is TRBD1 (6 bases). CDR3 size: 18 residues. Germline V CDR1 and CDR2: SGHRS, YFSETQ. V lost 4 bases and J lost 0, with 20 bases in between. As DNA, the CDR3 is TGCGCCAGCAGCCTGCCCTCGGGGGGGCTCACCTCTGGAAACACCATATATTTT. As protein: CASSLPSGGLTSGNTIYF.

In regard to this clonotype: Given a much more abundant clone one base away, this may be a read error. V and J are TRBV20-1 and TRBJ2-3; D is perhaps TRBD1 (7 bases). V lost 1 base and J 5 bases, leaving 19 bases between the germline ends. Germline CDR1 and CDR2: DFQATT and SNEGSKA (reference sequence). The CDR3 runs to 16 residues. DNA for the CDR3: TGCAGTGCTAGAGTTACCGGGGCAGGGGGGATAGATACGCAGTATTTT. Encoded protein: CSARVTGAGGIDTQYF.